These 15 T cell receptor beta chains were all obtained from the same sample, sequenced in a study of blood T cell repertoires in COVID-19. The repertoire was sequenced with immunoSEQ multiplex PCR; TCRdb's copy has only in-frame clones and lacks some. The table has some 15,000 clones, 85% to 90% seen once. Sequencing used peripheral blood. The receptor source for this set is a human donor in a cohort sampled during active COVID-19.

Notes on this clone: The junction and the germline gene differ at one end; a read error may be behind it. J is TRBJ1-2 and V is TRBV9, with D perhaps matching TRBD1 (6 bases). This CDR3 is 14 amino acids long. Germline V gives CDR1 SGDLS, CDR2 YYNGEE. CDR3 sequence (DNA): TGTGCCAGCAGCGCGTCCACAGGGTATGGGGACCTTCCGTTC. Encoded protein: CASSASTGYGDLPF.

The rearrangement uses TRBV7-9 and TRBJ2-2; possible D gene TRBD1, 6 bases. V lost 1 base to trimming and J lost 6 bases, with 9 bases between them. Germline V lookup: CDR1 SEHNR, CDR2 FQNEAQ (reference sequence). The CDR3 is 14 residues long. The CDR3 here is CASSLVGGSGELFF. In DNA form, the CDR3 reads TGTGCCAGCAGCTTAGTTGGGGGCTCCGGGGAGCTGTTTTTT. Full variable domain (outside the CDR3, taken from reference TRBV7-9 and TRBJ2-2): DTGVSQNPRHKITKRGQNVTFRCDPISEHNRLYWYRQTLGQGPEFLTYFQNEAQLEKSRLLSDRFSAERPKGSFSTLEIQRTEQGDSAMYLCASSLVGGSGELFFGEGSRLTVL.

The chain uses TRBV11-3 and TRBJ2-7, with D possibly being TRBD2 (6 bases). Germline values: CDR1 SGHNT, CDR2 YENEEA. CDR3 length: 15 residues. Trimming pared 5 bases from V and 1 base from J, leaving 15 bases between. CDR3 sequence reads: CASSVRGAQSYEQYF. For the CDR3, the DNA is TGTGCCAGCAGCGTGCGGGGAGCACAGTCCTACGAGCAGTACTTC.

The CDR3 spells CASSLTGDYGYTF. The CDR3 DNA sequence: TGCGCCAGCAGCCTAACAGGGGACTATGGCTACACCTTC. The V and J genes are TRBV4-1 and TRBJ1-2; 7 bases align to TRBD1. The CDR3 length is 13 residues. V lost 4 bases, J lost 3 bases, and 2 bases stayed unmatched. Germline V gene sequence: CDR1 MGHRA, CDR2 YSYEKL.

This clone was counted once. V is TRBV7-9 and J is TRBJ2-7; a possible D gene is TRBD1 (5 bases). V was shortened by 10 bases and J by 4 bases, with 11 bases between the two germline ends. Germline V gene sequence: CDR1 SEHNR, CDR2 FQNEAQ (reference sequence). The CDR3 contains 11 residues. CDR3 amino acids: CATTGAYEQYF. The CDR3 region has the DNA TGTGCCACCACTGGGGCGTACGAGCAGTACTTC.

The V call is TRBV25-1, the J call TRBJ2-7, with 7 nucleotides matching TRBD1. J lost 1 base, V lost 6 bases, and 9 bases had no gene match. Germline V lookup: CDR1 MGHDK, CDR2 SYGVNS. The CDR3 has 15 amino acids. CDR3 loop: CASRGDRARSYEQYF. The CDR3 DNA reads TGTGCCAGCAGGGGAGACAGGGCAAGATCCTACGAGCAGTACTTC.

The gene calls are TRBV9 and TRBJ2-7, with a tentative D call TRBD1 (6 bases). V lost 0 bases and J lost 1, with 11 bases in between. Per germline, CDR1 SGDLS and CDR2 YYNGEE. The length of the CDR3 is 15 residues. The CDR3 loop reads CASSVAGTGSYEQYF. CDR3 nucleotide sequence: TGTGCCAGCAGCGTAGCTGGTACAGGGTCCTACGAGCAGTACTTC.

CDR3 loop: CASRPLGGNQETQYF. CDR3 coding DNA: TGTGCCAGCAGACCCCTCGGAGGCAACCAAGAGACCCAGTACTTC. This rearrangement joins TRBV6-6 to TRBJ2-5, with D possibly matching TRBD2 (5 bases). Germline V gives CDR1 MNHNY, CDR2 SVGAGI (reference sequence). This CDR3 contains 15 residues. Trimming removed 6 bases at V and 0 bases at J, with 14 bases between.

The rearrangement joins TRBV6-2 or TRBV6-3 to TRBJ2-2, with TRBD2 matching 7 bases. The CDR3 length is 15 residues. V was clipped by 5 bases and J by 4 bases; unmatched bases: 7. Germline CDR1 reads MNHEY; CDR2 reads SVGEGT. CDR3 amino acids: CASSREGIFTGELFF. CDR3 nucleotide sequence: TGTGCCAGCAGTAGGGAGGGGATCTTCACCGGGGAGCTGTTTTTT.

Here the CDR3 reads CASSLGGGGTGETQYF. The DNA for the CDR3 is TGCGCCAGCAGCTTGGGCGGGGGGGGGACGGGAGAGACCCAGTACTTC. The V gene is TRBV5-1, the J gene TRBJ2-5, with 9 bases fitting TRBD2. CDR1 and CDR2 from the germline V gene are SGHRS and YFSETQ. Trimming removed 0 bases from V and 4 bases from J; junction bases left unmatched: 7. This CDR3 spans 16 amino acids.

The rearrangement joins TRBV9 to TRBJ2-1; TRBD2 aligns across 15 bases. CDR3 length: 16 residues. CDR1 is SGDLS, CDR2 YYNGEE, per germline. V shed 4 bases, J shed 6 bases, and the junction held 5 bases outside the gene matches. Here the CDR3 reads CASSTRTSGRANEQFF. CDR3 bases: TGTGCCAGCAGCACAAGGACTAGCGGGAGGGCCAATGAGCAGTTCTTC.

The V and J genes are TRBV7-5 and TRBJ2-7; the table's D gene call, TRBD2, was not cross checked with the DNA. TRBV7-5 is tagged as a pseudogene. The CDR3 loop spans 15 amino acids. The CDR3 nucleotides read TGTGTCAGAAGCTTAGAACTACCCGAAAAGGACGAGCAGTACTTC. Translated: CVRSLELPEKDEQYF.

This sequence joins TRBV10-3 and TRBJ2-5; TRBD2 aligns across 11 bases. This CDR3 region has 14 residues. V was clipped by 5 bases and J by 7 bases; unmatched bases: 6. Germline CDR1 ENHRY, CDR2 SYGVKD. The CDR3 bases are TGTGCCATCAGTTCGGGGCTAGCGGGAGGGACCCAGTACTTC. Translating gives CAISSGLAGGTQYF.

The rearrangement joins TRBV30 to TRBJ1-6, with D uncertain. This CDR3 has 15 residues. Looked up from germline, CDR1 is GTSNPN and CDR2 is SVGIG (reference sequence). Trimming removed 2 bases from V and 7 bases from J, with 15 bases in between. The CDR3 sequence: CAWSYKNLQNSPLHF. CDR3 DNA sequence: TGTGCCTGGAGTTACAAAAACCTCCAAAATTCACCCCTCCACTTT.

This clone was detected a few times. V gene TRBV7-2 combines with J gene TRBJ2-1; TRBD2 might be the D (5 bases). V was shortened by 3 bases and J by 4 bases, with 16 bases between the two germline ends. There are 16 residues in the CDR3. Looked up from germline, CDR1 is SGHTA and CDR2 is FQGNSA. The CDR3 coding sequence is TGTGCCAGCAGCTTTGTAAGCGGAGACCCTTACAATGAGCAGTTCTTC. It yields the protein CASSFVSGDPYNEQFF.